The clone carrying this TCR beta chain was recorded many times. Germline V gives CDR1 MDHEN, CDR2 SYDVKM. V shed 6 bases and J 0 bases; nucleotides not matched to a gene: 4. The CDR3 is 15 residues long. TCR beta CDR3 sequences were amplified from RNA transcripts. HTBI primers drove first-round RT-PCR of the TCR CDR3. TCRdb used MiXCR to reprocess the multiplex PCR reads, holding one entry per CDR3 protein. The data show about 570,000 distinct CDR3 sequences, approximately 14% seen once. These data are taken from a study of T cells in Graves' hyperthyroidism and ophthalmopathy. Turning to the study itself: The initial diagnosis was the point when peripheral blood was collected, ahead of any treatment.

The chain links TRBV28 to TRBJ2-1, with 8 bases that match TRBD2. Sample: blood. The origin of this receptor is a middle-aged woman with Graves' hyperthyroidism. This CDR3 reads CASSLAGPSYNEQFF. CDR3 nucleotide sequence: TGTGCCAGCAGCTTAGCGGGGCCCTCCTACAATGAGCAGTTCTTC.